This T cell receptor (beta chain) derives from a study of blood T cells in healthy people across ages (dated by TCRdb to the mid-2010s). The study in broad terms: In model experiments, template switching captured about one uniquely barcoded TCR beta cDNA molecule for every two T cells. The study measured age-related changes in TCR beta repertoire diversity using deep sequencing normalized with unique cDNA molecular identifiers. Donors were grouped into four age groups: young (average approximately 15 years), middle-aged (39), aged (around 56) and long-lived (around 80). Donors of different ages were randomly distributed across sequencing lanes to avoid experimental bias. Using the same blood draw, the study looked at two additional independent replicas of 1 million unique cDNA reads for two donors, one aged 18 to 30 and the other aged 80 or older.

The donors were under 40 Caucasian individuals from Russia, aged roughly 6 to 95 years, who were systemically healthy. Each donor gave approximately 10 milliliters of peripheral blood, collected into EDTA-treated Vacutainer tubes. Ficoll-Paque density-gradient centrifugation was used to isolate PBMCs, with at least 7 million obtained per sample. Total RNA, at least 5 micrograms per sample, was extracted from PBMCs with Trizol reagent. The percentages of naive CD45RAhigh/CD27high T cells were determined by flow cytometry on a PBMC aliquot from every donor. The full study reports these points: Estimates of total diversity from one million sequenced T cells were regarded as lower bounds and underestimates. As age increased, observed TCR beta diversity per million T cells dropped in a roughly linear way, and a significant reduction was already evident by age about 40. There was a strong correlation between observed TCR beta diversity and the percentage of naive T cells measured by flow cytometry. The CMV infection status of donors was not known, potentially confounding age-related changes in expanded clonotypes. Compared with the aged group, the long-lived group had more naive CD4+ T cells, fewer expanded clones and increased TCR diversity, suggesting age selection. Conclusive comparison of naive and antigen-experienced compartments was prevented by the profiling of bulk unsorted PBMCs.

Libraries were constructed by 5' RACE. The data were produced on an Illumina HiSeq 2500. A second PCR of roughly 7 to 11 cycles was performed with a sample-barcoded 5' primer and a J-beta primer mix. A template-switch 5' adaptor carrying 12 random nucleotides introduced a unique molecular identifier onto each TCR beta cDNA molecule. Each sample yielded at least 2.5 million CDR3-containing paired-end reads. All of the RNA was converted into first-strand cDNA using the Mint cDNA synthesis kit, with a TRBC-specific oligonucleotide serving as the primer. All cDNA was treated with uracil-DNA glycosylase and then went through a first 18-cycle PCR with the universal primers M1SS and BC2_uni_R. The source study handled its data this way. Each sample was normalized by randomly selecting 1 million high-quality reads, each carrying a distinct molecular identifier. Instead of being binned into consensus sequences, reads with shared molecular identifiers were discarded. MiTCR, set to a Q25 quality threshold and the strictest error-elimination algorithm, was used for CDR3 identification, clonotype clustering and error correction. A nonparametric unseen species model with Euler transformation was used to estimate lower-bound total TCR beta diversity. Through fastp at Q25 and MiXCR, TCRdb rebuilt clones from the public reads, retaining in-frame beta chains. Every CDR3 protein is listed once, alongside the most common genes and DNA of its rows. TCRdb, rather than the study authors, made the V and J calls. The sample table holds roughly 700,000 distinct CDR3 sequences, of which 49% were seen once. Together, the top ten hold 25% to 35% of the sample.

A few counts support this clonotype. Its cognate antigen has yet to be identified. No clone much larger than this one lies a single base away; base qualities are absent. V has 4 bases trimmed and J has 7 bases trimmed; junction bases matching no gene number 8. The CDR3 covers 15 residues, taking in both the cysteine and the phenylalanine. The read is trimmed to its CDR3 DNA, 45 bases read in frame from base 1. The germline V gene supplies CDR1 LGHNA and CDR2 YSLEER. What was sequenced was blood. The receptor's source is a woman aged 55-70 years in good health. The sequence joins TRBV4-3 to TRBJ1-4, and 8 junction bases match TRBD1. The nucleotide sequence reads as follows: TGCGCCAGCAGCCTAGAAGGACAGGGAAGTGAAAAACTGTTTTTT. It specifies CASSLEGQGSEKLFF.